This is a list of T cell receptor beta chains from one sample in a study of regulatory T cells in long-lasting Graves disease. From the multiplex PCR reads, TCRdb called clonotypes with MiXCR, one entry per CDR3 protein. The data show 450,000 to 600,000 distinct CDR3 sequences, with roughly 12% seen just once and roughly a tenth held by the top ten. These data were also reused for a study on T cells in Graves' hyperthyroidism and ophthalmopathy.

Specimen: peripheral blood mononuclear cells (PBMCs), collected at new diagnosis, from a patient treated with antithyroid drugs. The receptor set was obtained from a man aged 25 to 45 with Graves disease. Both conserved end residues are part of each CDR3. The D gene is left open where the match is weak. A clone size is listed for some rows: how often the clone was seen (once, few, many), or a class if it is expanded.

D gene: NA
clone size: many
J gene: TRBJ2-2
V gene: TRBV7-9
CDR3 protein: CASSLTPGRSERELFF
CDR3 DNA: TGTGCCAGCAGCTTGACGCCGGGCCGAAGTGAGAGGGAGCTGTTTTTT

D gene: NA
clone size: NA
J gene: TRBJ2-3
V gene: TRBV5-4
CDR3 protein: CASRQGSPTDTQYF
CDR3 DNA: TGTGCCAGCAGGCAAGGGTCCCCCACAGATACGCAGTATTTT

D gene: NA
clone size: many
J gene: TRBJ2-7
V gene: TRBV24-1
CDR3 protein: CATSDGTYEQYF
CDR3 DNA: TGTGCCACCAGTGATGGGACCTACGAGCAGTACTTC

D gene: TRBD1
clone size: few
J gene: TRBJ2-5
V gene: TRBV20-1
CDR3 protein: CSAFIRDRGARETQYF
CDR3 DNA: TGCAGTGCTTTTATCCGGGACAGGGGGGCGAGAGAGACCCAGTACTTC

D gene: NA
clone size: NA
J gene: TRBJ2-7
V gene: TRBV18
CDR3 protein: CASSPGQGFGEQYF
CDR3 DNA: TGTGCCAGCTCACCGGGCCAGGGGTTCGGCGAGCAGTACTTC

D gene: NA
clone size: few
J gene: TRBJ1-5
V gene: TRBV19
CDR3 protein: CAVRGLAQHF
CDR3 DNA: TGTGCAGTTAGAGGGTTAGCCCAGCATTTT

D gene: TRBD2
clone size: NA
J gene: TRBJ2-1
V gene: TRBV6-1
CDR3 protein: CASSVRGTSGSNEQFF
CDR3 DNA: TGTGCCAGCAGTGTTCGCGGGACTAGCGGGAGTAATGAGCAGTTCTTC

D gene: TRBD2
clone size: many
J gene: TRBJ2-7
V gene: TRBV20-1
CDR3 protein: CSARAQAASGNYEQYF
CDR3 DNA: TGCAGTGCTAGAGCACAGGCGGCTAGCGGGAACTACGAGCAGTACTTC

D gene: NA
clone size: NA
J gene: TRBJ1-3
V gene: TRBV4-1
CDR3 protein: CASSQDLDVPSGNTIYF
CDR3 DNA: TGCGCCAGCAGCCAAGATCTAGACGTTCCCTCTGGAAACACCATATATTTT

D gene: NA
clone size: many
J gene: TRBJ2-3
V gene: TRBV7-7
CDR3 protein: CASSLGTTSTDTQYF
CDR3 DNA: TGTGCTAGCAGCTTGGGAACTACTAGCACAGATACGCAGTATTTT

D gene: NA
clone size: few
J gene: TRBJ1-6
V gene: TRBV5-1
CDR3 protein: CASSFSQPNSPLHF
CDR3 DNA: TGCGCCAGCAGCTTTTCGCAGCCTAATTCACCCCTCCACTTT

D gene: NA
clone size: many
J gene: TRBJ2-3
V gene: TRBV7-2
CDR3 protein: CASSLADHNTQYF
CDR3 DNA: TGTGCCAGCAGCTTGGCCGATCATAATACGCAGTATTTT

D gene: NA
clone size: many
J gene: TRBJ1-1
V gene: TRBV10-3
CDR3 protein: CAISENRVSRGTEAFF
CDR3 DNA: TGTGCCATCAGTGAGAATAGGGTTTCCCGGGGCACTGAAGCTTTCTTT

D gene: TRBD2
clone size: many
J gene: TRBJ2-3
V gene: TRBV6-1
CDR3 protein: CASSFAGLELADPPTDTQYF
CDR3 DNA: TGTGCCAGCAGCTTCGCGGGACTCGAACTAGCGGATCCCCCCACAGATACGCAGTATTTT

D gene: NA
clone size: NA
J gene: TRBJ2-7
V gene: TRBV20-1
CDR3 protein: CSARDRIAFYEQYF
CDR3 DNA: TGCAGTGCTAGAGATAGGATAGCCTTCTACGAGCAGTACTTC

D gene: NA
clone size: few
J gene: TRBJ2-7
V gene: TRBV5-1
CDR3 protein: CASSLSQTYEQYF
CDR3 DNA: TGCGCCAGCAGCTTGTCACAGACCTACGAGCAGTACTTC

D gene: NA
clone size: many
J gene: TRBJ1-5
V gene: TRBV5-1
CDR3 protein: CASSLGGIQPQHF
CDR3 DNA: TGCGCCAGCAGCTTAGGAGGGATCCAGCCCCAGCATTTT

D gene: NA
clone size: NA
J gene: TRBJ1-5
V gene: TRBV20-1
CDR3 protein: CSASVDNNQPQHF
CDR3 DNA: TGCAGTGCTAGTGTGGACAACAACCAGCCCCAGCATTTT

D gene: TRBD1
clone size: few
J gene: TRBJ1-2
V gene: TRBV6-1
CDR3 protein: CASSARTGGDEMGYTF
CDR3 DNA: TGTGCCAGCAGTGCCCGGACAGGGGGCGACGAGATGGGCTACACCTTC

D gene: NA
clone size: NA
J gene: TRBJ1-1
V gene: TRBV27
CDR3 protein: CASNFNPRGQAEAFF
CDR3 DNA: TGTGCCAGCAATTTTAACCCCCGGGGTCAGGCTGAAGCTTTCTTT